This T cell receptor (beta chain) was profiled in a study of early T cells in non-severe SARS-CoV-2 infection. As for the study in general: Chains were unpaired, as sequencing was done on bulk RNA from unsorted whole blood.

TCRdb re-called the 5' RACE reads with MiXCR, one entry per CDR3 protein. This sample has 88,000 or so distinct CDR3 sequences, with 15% found just once. J was trimmed by 10 bases and V by 8 bases; bases with no gene match: 11. Germline V lookup: CDR1 SEHNR, CDR2 FQNEAQ (reference sequence). There are 15 residues in the CDR3. This clonotype has just a few counts. The V gene is TRBV7-9, the J gene TRBJ2-1, with 13 bases identical to TRBD2. The material sequenced was whole blood. This TCR derives from an adult who was a healthcare worker with PCR-confirmed SARS-CoV-2 infection or an uninfected control (not recorded which). CDR3 bases: TGTGCCAGCGGAATAGTAGGACTAGCGGGAGACGAGCAGTTCTTC. This codes for CASGIVGLAGDEQFF.